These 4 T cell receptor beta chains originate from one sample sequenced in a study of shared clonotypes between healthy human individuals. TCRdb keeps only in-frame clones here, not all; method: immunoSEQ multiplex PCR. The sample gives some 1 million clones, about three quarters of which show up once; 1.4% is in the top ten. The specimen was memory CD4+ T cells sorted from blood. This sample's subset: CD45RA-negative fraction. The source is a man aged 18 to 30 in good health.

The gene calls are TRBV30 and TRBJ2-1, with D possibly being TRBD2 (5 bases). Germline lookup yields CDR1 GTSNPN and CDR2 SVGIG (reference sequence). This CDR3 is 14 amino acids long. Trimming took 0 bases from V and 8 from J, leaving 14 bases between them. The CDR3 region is CAWSVQFGIYEQFF. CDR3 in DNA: TGTGCCTGGAGTGTACAATTCGGGATCTATGAGCAGTTCTTC.

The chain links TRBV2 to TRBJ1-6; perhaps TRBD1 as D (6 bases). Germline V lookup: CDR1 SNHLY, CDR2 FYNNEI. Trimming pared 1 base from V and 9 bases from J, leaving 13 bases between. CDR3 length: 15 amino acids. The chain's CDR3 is CASSEGGAKGSPLHF. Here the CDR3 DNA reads TGTGCCAGCAGTGAAGGGGGGGCCAAGGGTTCACCCCTCCACTTT.

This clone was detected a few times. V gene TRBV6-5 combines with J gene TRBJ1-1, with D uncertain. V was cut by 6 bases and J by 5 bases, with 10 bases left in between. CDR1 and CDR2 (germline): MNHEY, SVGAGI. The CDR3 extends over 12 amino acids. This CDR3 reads CASRNSITEAFF. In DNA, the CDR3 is TGTGCCAGCAGAAACAGTATTACTGAAGCTTTCTTT.

DNA of the CDR3: TGCGCCAGCAGCTTTGGGACGGTAGTAACCTACGAGCAGTACTTC. As protein: CASSFGTVVTYEQYF. The chain employs TRBV5-1 and TRBJ2-7; D possibly matches TRBD1 or TRBD2 (5 bases each). Per germline, CDR1 SGHRS and CDR2 YFSETQ. The CDR3 length is 15 residues. V lost 2 bases to trimming and J lost 2 bases, with 14 bases between them.